The 32 T cell receptor beta chains presented below share a single source sample, sequenced in a study of early T cells in non-severe SARS-CoV-2 infection. TCRdb ran MiXCR on the 5' RACE reads and lists one entry per CDR3 protein. The sample has over 85,000 distinct CDR3 sequences, 10% to 15% seen once. The sequencing used whole blood, collected at baseline. The receptors derive from an adult who was a healthcare worker with PCR-confirmed SARS-CoV-2 infection or an uninfected control (not recorded which).

The rearrangement joins TRBV18 to TRBJ2-7; 10 bases line up with TRBD1. Germline V lookup: CDR1 KGHSH, CDR2 LQKENI. The CDR3 length is 13 residues. V gave up 2 bases and J gave up 5 bases; unmatched junction bases: 0. DNA for the CDR3: TGTGCCAGCTCACCAGGGACAGGGGACGAGCAGTACTTC. Translated, it gives CASSPGTGDEQYF. Variable domain in full (rest from reference TRBV18 and TRBJ2-7): NAGVMQNPRHLVRRRGQEARLRCSPMKGHSHVYWYRQLPEEGLKFMVYLQKENIIDESGMPKERFSAEFPKEGPSILRIQQVVRGDSAAYFCASSPGTGDEQYFGPGTRLTVT.

CDR3 DNA sequence: TGTGCCAGCAGCTCGGTAGAGGAAAAACTGTTTTTT. Translation gives CASSSVEEKLFF. The chain employs TRBV5-5 and TRBJ1-4; no clear D gene. In germline, CDR1 is SGHKS, CDR2 YYEKEE (reference sequence). V was trimmed by 3 bases and J by 8 bases, leaving 8 bases between them. The CDR3 extends over 12 amino acids.

This clonotype showed up just a few times. This sequence joins TRBV7-8 and TRBJ2-2, with D perhaps TRBD2 (6 bases). CDR3 length equals 16 residues. Trimming removed 5 bases from V and 4 bases from J, with 17 bases in between. The germline V gene has CDR1 SGHVS and CDR2 FQNEAQ. DNA for the CDR3: TGTGCCAGCAGCCTAATGACTAGTTCGAGCACCGGGGAGCTGTTTTTT. This sequence encodes CASSLMTSSSTGELFF. Full variable domain (rest looked up from reference TRBV7-8 and TRBJ2-2): GAGVSQSPRYKVAKRGQDVALRCDPISGHVSLFWYQQALGQGPEFLTYFQNEAQLDKSGLPSDRFFAERPEGSVSTLKIQRTQQEDSAVYLCASSLMTSSSTGELFFGEGSRLTVL.

This clonotype was recorded a few times. J is TRBJ1-2 and V is TRBV29-1; TRBD1 is a possible D gene (6 bases). Trimming pared 4 bases from V and 4 bases from J, leaving 13 bases between. The CDR3 loop spans 13 amino acids. Germline assignment: CDR1 SQVTM and CDR2 ANQGSEA. CDR3 protein: CSVAPGEGYGYTF. The CDR3 coding sequence is TGCAGCGTTGCCCCAGGGGAGGGCTATGGCTACACCTTC.

This chain uses TRBV16 with TRBJ1-2; D is unclear. Germline CDR1 and CDR2: KGHSY and FQNENV. The CDR3 is 14 residues long. Trimming took off 0 bases at V and 7 bases at J, with 12 bases between the two ends. DNA for the CDR3: TGTGCCAGCAGCCAATCACCCCCATTTACTGGCTACACCTTC. Translated: CASSQSPPFTGYTF.

V gene TRBV5-4 combines with J gene TRBJ2-3; the match to TRBD1 covers 8 bases. Trimming cost V 1 base and J 1 base; bases outside gene matches: 2. From germline, CDR1 is SGHNT and CDR2 YYREEE (reference sequence). The CDR3 sequence is 15 residues long. The CDR3 DNA reads TGTGCCAGCAGCTTGACGGGACAGGGCACAGATACGCAGTATTTT. Protein product: CASSLTGQGTDTQYF.

There are a few counts of this clonotype. The chain carries TRBV20-1 and TRBJ2-3; D not certain. V dropped 1 base and J dropped 2 bases, with 10 bases sitting between them. Germline V gene lookup returns CDR1 DFQATT and CDR2 SNEGSKA (reference sequence). The CDR3 is made up of 14 amino acids. For the CDR3, the DNA is TGCAGTGCTAGAGGTAGTCTTTCCACAGATACGCAGTATTTT. Protein product: CSARGSLSTDTQYF.

The V and J genes are TRBV6-5 and TRBJ2-7; D may be TRBD1 (7 bases). Germline loops: CDR1 MNHEY, CDR2 SVGAGI. V was trimmed by 0 bases and J by 2 bases, leaving 14 bases between them. The CDR3 runs to 16 residues. This chain's CDR3 is CASSYSGGTAPYEQYF. The DNA of the CDR3 is TGTGCCAGCAGTTACTCCGGCGGGACAGCCCCCTACGAGCAGTACTTC.

This clonotype came up a few times. This chain joins TRBV6-2 or TRBV6-3 and TRBJ1-2; the D gene is possibly TRBD1 (5 bases). Trimming stripped 6 bases from V and 8 bases from J, with 19 bases between. The CDR3 extends over 14 amino acids. Germline loops: CDR1 MNHEY, CDR2 SVGEGT. The CDR3 here is CASRRGTPTRGYTF. DNA for the CDR3: TGTGCCAGCAGGCGCGGGACCCCTACGCGAGGCTACACCTTC.

The sample holds many counts of this clonotype. J is TRBJ2-1 and V is TRBV6-2 or TRBV6-3; TRBD1 agrees at 9 bases. The J segment lost 10 bases and the V segment lost 2 bases, leaving 9 bases of the junction unmatched. The CDR3 has 15 amino acids. Per germline, CDR1 MNHEY and CDR2 SVGEGT. CDR3 in amino acids: CASSYPETGGGEQFF. The DNA for the CDR3 is TGTGCCAGCAGTTACCCCGAGACAGGGGGTGGGGAGCAGTTCTTC.

This clonotype was observed a handful of times. The chain carries TRBV18 and TRBJ1-1, with D uncertain. Deletions cut 5 bases from V and 1 base from J, with 8 bases between. Germline V lookup: CDR1 KGHSH, CDR2 LQKENI. The CDR3 covers 13 residues. CDR3 loop: CASSVAANTEAFF. CDR3 nucleotides: TGTGCCAGCTCAGTAGCAGCGAACACTGAAGCTTTCTTT.

This clonotype was counted ten times or more. The chain couples TRBV20-1 to TRBJ2-1; TRBD2 aligns across 7 bases. V dropped 1 base and J dropped 0; count of bases not matched to a gene: 9. CDR3 length equals 17 residues. Looked up from germline, CDR1 is DFQATT and CDR2 is SNEGSKA (reference sequence). CDR3 amino acids: CSARGTSGIYSYNEQFF. CDR3 coding DNA: TGCAGTGCTAGAGGGACCAGCGGGATCTACTCCTACAATGAGCAGTTCTTC.

This clonotype occurred many times. The chain combines TRBV7-2 with TRBJ2-1; D is possibly TRBD2 (5 bases). The V end was cut by 4 bases, the J end by 5 bases, with 21 bases between. Germline V gene sequence: CDR1 SGHTA, CDR2 FQGNSA. The length of the CDR3 is 17 residues. The CDR3 DNA reads TGTGCCAGCAGCTCCCCCCCCGGACTTCTAAACCACAATGAGCAGTTCTTC. As protein: CASSSPPGLLNHNEQFF.

This sequence joins TRBV28 and TRBJ2-1, with D unclear. The length of the CDR3 is 11 residues. V was clipped by 2 bases and J by 12 bases, with 8 bases between them. Germline V CDR1 and CDR2: MDHEN, SYDVKM. CDR3 DNA: TGTGCCAGCAGTTTAGCGGCCAGGCAGTTCTTC. Translating gives CASSLAARQFF.

This clonotype occurred once. A much larger clone lies one base from this, so it may be a read error. V is TRBV7-9 and J is TRBJ2-7; D not resolved. Germline lookup yields CDR1 SEHNR and CDR2 FQNEAQ (reference sequence). The CDR3 contains 12 residues. This CDR3 reads CVSSFRASEQYF. The CDR3 nucleotides read TGTGTCAGCAGTTTCCGGGCCTCAGAGCAGTACTTC.

This clonotype came up a few times. V usage is TRBV6-1 and J usage is TRBJ2-2; TRBD1 or TRBD2 may be the D gene (6 bases each). The germline V and J ends were trimmed by 6 bases and 1 base, with 9 bases remaining between them. This CDR3 region has 14 residues. CDR1 and CDR2 (germline): MNHNS, SASEGT. CDR3 protein: CASRQGLNTGELFF. As DNA, the CDR3 is TGTGCCAGCAGACAGGGACTGAACACCGGGGAGCTGTTTTTT.

This rearrangement joins TRBV7-8 to TRBJ1-1; no firm D call. CDR3 length: 13 amino acids. The germline V gene encodes CDR1 SGHVS and CDR2 FQNEAQ. V dropped 2 bases and J dropped 4 bases, with 8 bases sitting between them. CDR3 DNA sequence: TGTGCCAGCAGCTTAACCCACATCACTGAAGCTTTCTTT. Translation: CASSLTHITEAFF.

This clonotype was found many times. The chain joins TRBV9 to TRBJ2-7; D ambiguous. The CDR3 spans 14 residues. V lost 4 bases and J 0 bases, leaving 11 bases between the germline ends. The germline gives CDR1 SGDLS, CDR2 YYNGEE. The CDR3 nucleotides are TGTGCCAGCAGCCCGAACGACTTCTCCTACGAGCAGTACTTC. Protein product: CASSPNDFSYEQYF.

The genes are TRBV6-5 and TRBJ1-2, with D possibly TRBD1 on 5 matching bases. V was pared by 1 base and J by 5 bases, with 17 bases between. Germline CDR1 is MNHEY and CDR2 is SVGAGI. The CDR3 extends over 16 amino acids. The DNA of the CDR3 is TGTGCCAGCAGTTACTGGGCCCAGGGAAATACTTATGGCTACACCTTC. It translates to CASSYWAQGNTYGYTF.

A few counts support this clonotype. V usage is TRBV3-1 and J usage is TRBJ2-1; 9 bases map to TRBD1. This CDR3 comprises 18 residues. From germline, CDR1 is LGHDT and CDR2 YNNKEL (reference sequence). Germline trimming cut 5 bases from V and 3 bases from J; bases unmatched to any gene: 14. Here the CDR3 DNA reads TGTGCCAGCAGCTCCCTGGTCCGGGACAGGGTTAACTACAATGAGCAGTTCTTC. The encoded protein is CASSSLVRDRVNYNEQFF.

The chain has TRBV18 and TRBJ1-1; 11 nucleotides line up with TRBD1. Germline V gene sequence: CDR1 KGHSH, CDR2 LQKENI. The CDR3 covers 16 residues. V lost 0 bases, J lost 6 bases, and 6 bases stayed unmatched. The CDR3 coding sequence is TGTGCCAGCTCACCACCGGGACAGGGGGGAAGGTCTGAAGCTTTCTTT. This sequence encodes CASSPPGQGGRSEAFF.

This clonotype was detected only a few times. The chain joins TRBV18 to TRBJ1-5, with a weak D call TRBD1 (6 bases). The germline gives CDR1 KGHSH, CDR2 LQKENI. V was shortened by 3 bases and J by 0 bases, with 15 bases between the two germline ends. The CDR3 totals 17 residues. This chain's CDR3 is CASSPLPTGYSNQPQHF. The CDR3 DNA follows: TGTGCCAGCTCACCCTTGCCGACAGGTTATAGCAATCAGCCCCAGCATTTT.

The V gene is TRBV18, the J gene TRBJ1-1, with TRBD1 identical over 10 bases. V lost 5 bases to trimming and J lost 4 bases; unmatched junction nucleotides: 7. CDR3 length equals 15 residues. Looked up from germline, CDR1 is KGHSH and CDR2 is LQKENI. In DNA form, the CDR3 reads TGTGCCAGCTCAGTCGCCGGGACAGGGGCCACTGAAGCTTTCTTT. Translated: CASSVAGTGATEAFF.

V gene TRBV20-1 combines with J gene TRBJ2-1; the match to TRBD2 covers 11 bases. CDR1 is DFQATT and CDR2 is SNEGSKA in the germline V gene (reference sequence). The CDR3 is made up of 15 amino acids. J was trimmed by 9 bases and V by 6 bases; bases with no gene match: 13. The CDR3 nucleotides read TGCAGTGCATCCCCGACTTCTAGCGGGGGGTTTGAGCAGTTCTTC. Residues: CSASPTSSGGFEQFF.

The chain couples TRBV12-3 or TRBV12-4 to TRBJ2-1, with a weak D call TRBD1 (5 bases). V was pared by 1 base and J by 7 bases, with 11 bases between. The CDR3 is 14 amino acids. CDR3 protein: CASSLDQGSNEQFF. In nucleotides, the CDR3 is TGTGCCAGCAGTTTAGACCAGGGTTCGAATGAGCAGTTCTTC.

The genes are TRBV27 and TRBJ2-1; 7 nucleotides align to TRBD1. Germline CDR1 is MNHEY and CDR2 is SMNVEV (reference sequence). Trimming removed 2 bases from V and 7 bases from J; junction bases left unmatched: 8. The CDR3 contains 15 residues. CDR3: CASSLTGDALNEQFF. DNA for the CDR3: TGTGCCAGCAGTTTAACAGGGGACGCCTTGAATGAGCAGTTCTTC.

The CDR3 DNA reads TGTGCCAGCTCACCCCCGACAGTGACTGAAGCTTTCTTT. Translating it yields CASSPPTVTEAFF. V usage is TRBV18 and J usage is TRBJ1-1, with D perhaps TRBD1 (5 bases). This CDR3 is built from 13 residues. The germline CDR1 and CDR2 sequences are KGHSH and LQKENI. Trimming removed 3 bases from V and 5 bases from J, with 10 bases in between.

This clonotype was observed a few times. The rearrangement uses TRBV18 and TRBJ1-5; the D is unclear. CDR1 and CDR2 from the germline V gene are KGHSH and LQKENI. Trimming removed 8 bases from V and 0 bases from J, with 8 bases in between. CDR3 length: 13 amino acids. In DNA form, the CDR3 reads TGTGCCAGCGCAGAGTATAGCAATCAGCCCCAGCATTTT. Its protein product is CASAEYSNQPQHF.

This clonotype was found a few times. The V and J genes are TRBV29-1 and TRBJ2-5; possibly TRBD2 for D (5 bases). The CDR3 is 14 residues long. Germline V lookup: CDR1 SQVTM, CDR2 ANQGSEA. Trimming pared 2 bases from V and 7 bases from J, leaving 17 bases between. The CDR3 nucleotides read TGCAGCGTTGAATCGAGGGAACCGGATTTGACCCAGTACTTC. This gives the protein CSVESREPDLTQYF.

This clonotype was counted between two and nine times. This chain links TRBV5-1 with TRBJ1-1; maybe TRBD1 (5 bases). CDR3 length: 15 residues. Per germline, CDR1 SGHRS and CDR2 YFSETQ. Trimming left V 8 bases short and J 1 base short, with 18 bases between. The CDR3 DNA reads TGCGCCAGTTACCCCCGGGACGGAGAGAACACTGAAGCTTTCTTT. Translation gives CASYPRDGENTEAFF.

This clonotype was seen at least ten times. The chain uses TRBV27 and TRBJ2-5; tentative D call: TRBD1 (5 bases). The germline CDR1 and CDR2 sequences are MNHEY and SMNVEV (reference sequence). The V gene lost 1 base and the J gene lost 4 bases, with 19 bases spanning the gap. The CDR3 is 17 amino acids. CDR3 DNA sequence: TGTGCCAGCAGTTTATGGAGTAGGGGCCAGGGCGGAGAGACCCAGTACTTC. Its translation: CASSLWSRGQGGETQYF.

This clonotype has a handful of counts. The chain links TRBV5-1 to TRBJ1-6, with D hard to call. This CDR3 contains 15 residues. Germline V gene sequence: CDR1 SGHRS, CDR2 YFSETQ. Trimming stripped 0 bases from V and 8 bases from J, with 12 bases between. The CDR3 sequence is CASSLAGLRDSPLHF. The CDR3 region has the DNA TGCGCCAGCAGCTTGGCTGGGCTCCGAGATTCACCCCTCCACTTT.